The T cell receptor (beta chain) under discussion was sequenced for a study of blood T cells in healthy people across ages. Findings of the study overall: Roughly linear declines in TCR beta diversity per million T cells occurred with age.

Combining a sample-barcoded 5' primer with a J-beta primer mix, a second PCR ran for 7 to 11 cycles. CDR3-containing paired-end reads numbered at least 2.5 million in each sample. TCRdb ran MiXCR on the 5' RACE reads and lists one entry per CDR3 protein. The sample has roughly 700,000 distinct CDR3 sequences, roughly 49% seen once. Every sample yielded at least 6 million isolated PBMCs. Remarks on this clonotype: Its antigen is still unknown.

This CDR3 is 15 amino acids long. The genes are TRBV21-1 and TRBJ2-1. TRBV21-1 has pseudogene status. The sequenced material came from blood. This receptor was taken from a woman between 55 and 75 years old in good health. In DNA form, the CDR3 reads TGTGCCAGCAGCAAATCTGGGCAGCCCTACAATGAGCAGTTCTTC. The encoded protein is CASSKSGQPYNEQFF.